Each of the 9 T cell receptor beta chains below was sequenced from the same sample in a study of blood T cell repertoires in COVID-19. Here immunoSEQ multiplex PCR was the method, and the copy in TCRdb shows in-frame clones only, minus some. Among about 100,000 clones, around 90% were seen once, and the ten largest hold 4% to 4.5%. What was sequenced was peripheral blood. These receptors were obtained from a human donor with COVID-19, enrolled during active disease. The donor label of this sample is uncertain.

V is TRBV29-1 and J is TRBJ1-4, with a weak D call TRBD1 (6 bases). The germline CDR1 and CDR2 sequences are SQVTM and ANQGSEA. The CDR3 is made up of 14 amino acids. V lost 3 bases to trimming and J lost 3 bases, with 11 bases between them. CDR3 sequence reads: CSVEVGAANEKLFF. The CDR3 DNA reads TGCAGCGTTGAGGTGGGGGCGGCTAATGAAAAACTGTTTTTT.

This rearrangement joins TRBV10-3 to TRBJ1-4; 8 positions match TRBD1. Trimming removed 4 bases from V and 4 bases from J; junction bases left unmatched: 5. This CDR3 has 15 residues. In germline, CDR1 is ENHRY, CDR2 SYGVKD. The CDR3 DNA is TGTGCCATCAGTGGAGGGACAGGATATAATGAAAAACTGTTTTTT. Protein: CAISGGTGYNEKLFF.

This chain joins TRBV5-1 and TRBJ1-6; 7 bases fit TRBD1. Germline values: CDR1 SGHRS, CDR2 YFSETQ. The length of the CDR3 is 15 residues. V trimming: 4 bases; J trimming: 6 bases; junction bases outside the gene matches: 7. CDR3 loop: CASSVVPGGNSPLHF. The CDR3 region has the DNA TGCGCCAGCAGCGTCGTTCCAGGGGGTAATTCACCCCTCCACTTT.

The gene calls are TRBV5-1 and TRBJ1-1; D call uncertain. Germline V CDR1 and CDR2: SGHRS, YFSETQ. This CDR3 comprises 17 residues. Trimming took 4 bases from V and 1 from J, leaving 20 bases between them. CDR3 DNA: TGCGCCAGCAGCCTCCCGCGGCCGGGGAGCGGGAACACTGAAGCTTTCTTT. It is translated as CASSLPRPGSGNTEAFF.

A single count supports this clone. The chain carries TRBV5-1 and TRBJ1-4, with D possibly matching TRBD1 (6 bases). Trimming removed 5 bases at V and 0 bases at J, with 8 bases between. This CDR3 has 14 residues. The germline gives CDR1 SGHRS, CDR2 YFSETQ. The CDR3 spells CASRRTATNEKLFF. Here the CDR3 DNA reads TGCGCCAGCAGAAGGACAGCAACTAATGAAAAACTGTTTTTT.

This rearrangement joins TRBV3-1 (or the pseudogene TRBV3-2) to TRBJ1-6, with D possibly matching TRBD1 (6 bases). The CDR3 length is 15 residues. Germline CDR1 reads LGHDT; CDR2 reads YNNKEL (reference sequence). V was pared by 0 bases and J by 10 bases, with 13 bases between. The CDR3 loop reads CASSQEPGGGSPLHF. CDR3 coding DNA: TGTGCCAGCAGCCAAGAACCGGGGGGCGGGTCACCCCTCCACTTT.

This sequence joins TRBV19 and TRBJ1-1; tentatively, D is TRBD1 (5 bases). There are 15 residues in the CDR3. The germline V and J ends were trimmed by 2 bases and 0 bases, with 10 bases remaining between them. The germline gives CDR1 LNHDA, CDR2 SQIVND (reference sequence). Here the CDR3 DNA reads TGTGCCAGTAGTATACAGGCAGGGATGAACACTGAAGCTTTCTTT. Its protein product is CASSIQAGMNTEAFF.

The chain carries TRBV11-3 and TRBJ2-3, with 9 bases aligning to TRBD2. There are 14 residues in the CDR3. V shed 8 bases, J shed 3 bases, and the junction held 6 bases outside the gene matches. Per germline, CDR1 SGHNT and CDR2 YENEEA. The CDR3 sequence is CASGAGGRTDTQYF. The CDR3 DNA is TGTGCCAGCGGAGCGGGAGGAAGGACAGATACGCAGTATTTT.

The chain recombines TRBV2 with TRBJ1-1, with D possibly TRBD1 on 6 matching bases. Germline V gene sequence: CDR1 SNHLY, CDR2 FYNNEI. Trimming took 7 bases from V and 5 from J, leaving 14 bases between them. The CDR3 contains 13 residues. CDR3 bases: TGTGCCAGCAAGGTCTTGGGGGCGACTGAAGCTTTCTTT. Translating it yields CASKVLGATEAFF.